This entry lists 18 T cell receptor beta chains sequenced from one sample in a study of blood T cell repertoires in COVID-19. Generated by immunoSEQ multiplex PCR, the TCRdb table keeps only in-frame clones and is missing some. The table includes fewer than 350,000 clones, roughly nine tenths detected once. Sequenced sample: peripheral blood. The source is a man aged 40-49 years with active or convalescent COVID-19.

The chain uses TRBV27 and TRBJ2-1; 9 bases fit TRBD2. Germline CDR1 is MNHEY and CDR2 is SMNVEV (reference sequence). The CDR3 spans 15 residues. V shed 3 bases, J shed 5 bases, and the junction held 5 bases outside the gene matches. CDR3 DNA sequence: TGTGCCAGCAGTTTTCGTCTAGCGGGGCACAATGAGCAGTTCTTC. Translation: CASSFRLAGHNEQFF.

The chain combines TRBV10-1 with TRBJ2-5, with TRBD1 identical over 10 bases. Germline V gene data show CDR1 as WNHNN and CDR2 as SYGVQD (reference sequence). The CDR3 has 15 residues. J lost 1 base, V lost 6 bases, and 5 bases had no gene match. CDR3 region: CASSPGQGTQETQYF. The CDR3 DNA sequence: TGCGCCAGCAGCCCGGGACAGGGGACCCAAGAGACCCAGTACTTC.

The V call is TRBV3-1 (or the pseudogene TRBV3-2), the J call TRBJ1-6; D ambiguous. Looked up from germline, CDR1 is LGHDT and CDR2 is YNNKEL (reference sequence). CDR3 length: 16 residues. Trimming shortened V by 4 bases and J by 0 bases, and 10 bases separated the two germline ends. DNA of the CDR3: TGTGCCAGCAGCCCCTCGGGGAGCTCCTATAATTCACCCCTCCACTTT. As protein: CASSPSGSSYNSPLHF.

This sequence joins TRBV27 and TRBJ2-2; possible D gene TRBD1, 5 bases. The CDR3 spans 13 residues. The germline V and J ends were trimmed by 2 bases and 4 bases, with 5 bases remaining between them. Germline lookup yields CDR1 MNHEY and CDR2 SMNVEV (reference sequence). CDR3 sequence: CASSLGATGELFF. The CDR3 DNA is TGTGCCAGCAGTTTAGGGGCCACCGGGGAGCTGTTTTTT.

This clone was detected once. The V gene is TRBV2, the J gene TRBJ1-5; D is perhaps TRBD1 (5 bases). CDR3 length equals 15 residues. In germline, CDR1 is SNHLY, CDR2 FYNNEI. Trimming took 4 bases from V and 5 from J, leaving 15 bases between them. In DNA, the CDR3 is TGTGCCAGCAGTGGGGGGATGACGGGAGATCAGCCCCAGCATTTT. This translates into CASSGGMTGDQPQHF. Together with reference TRBV2 and TRBJ1-5, the CDR3 gives the full variable domain: EPEVTQTPSHQVTQMGQEVILRCVPISNHLYFYWYRQILGQKVEFLVSFYNNEISEKSEIFDDQFSVERPDGSNFTLKIRSTKLEDSAMYFCASSGGMTGDQPQHFGDGTRLSIL.

V gene TRBV19 combines with J gene TRBJ2-5; TRBD1 is a possible D gene (6 bases). The CDR3 sequence is 15 residues long. Germline V gives CDR1 LNHDA, CDR2 SQIVND (reference sequence). V was clipped by 5 bases and J by 3 bases, with 16 bases between them. CDR3 sequence (DNA): TGTGCCAGTAGTCGCGGACAGATACCTAAAGAGACCCAGTACTTC. Encoded protein: CASSRGQIPKETQYF.

In this sample, this clone turned up once. The rearrangement links TRBV30 to TRBJ2-3; D possibly corresponds to TRBD1 (6 bases). Deletions cut 1 base from V and 2 bases from J, with 16 bases between. This CDR3 comprises 16 residues. Germline V gives CDR1 GTSNPN, CDR2 SVGIG (reference sequence). The CDR3 is CAWSGGDRLNTDTQYF. The CDR3 nucleotides are TGTGCCTGGAGTGGGGGTGACAGGCTCAACACAGATACGCAGTATTTT.

The chain is built from TRBV11-3 and TRBJ1-2, with 7 bases aligning to TRBD1. The V gene's germline CDR1 is SGHNT and CDR2 YENEEA. The CDR3 runs to 14 residues. The junction had 6 bases not matched to a gene; V was cut back by 1 base and J by 7 bases. The CDR3 DNA reads as TGTGCCAGCAGCTTAGGGCCCGACAGGGCTGGCTACACCTTC. Translation: CASSLGPDRAGYTF.

The chain is built from TRBV7-9 and TRBJ1-4; 7 nucleotides agree with TRBD1. The CDR3 length is 14 residues. The J segment lost 7 bases and the V segment lost 7 bases, leaving 9 bases of the junction unmatched. Germline V gene lookup returns CDR1 SEHNR and CDR2 FQNEAQ (reference sequence). The CDR3 here is CASNRQGSLEKLFF. The CDR3 coding sequence is TGTGCCAGCAACAGACAGGGTTCCCTTGAAAAACTGTTTTTT. Full variable domain (remainder filled in from reference TRBV7-9 and TRBJ1-4): DTGVSQNPRHKITKRGQNVTFRCDPISEHNRLYWYRQTLGQGPEFLTYFQNEAQLEKSRLLSDRFSAERPKGSFSTLEIQRTEQGDSAMYLCASNRQGSLEKLFFGSGTQLSVL.

The chain is built from TRBV6-1 and TRBJ1-1, with 9 bases lining up with TRBD1. Germline CDR1 and CDR2: MNHNS and SASEGT. The CDR3 is 18 amino acids. V lost 3 bases and J lost 1; bases outside the gene matches: 12. In nucleotides, the CDR3 is TGTGCCAGCAGTGACCCCCGGGACAGGGTCTTTGGGAACACTGAAGCTTTCTTT. It specifies CASSDPRDRVFGNTEAFF.

The chain combines TRBV19 with TRBJ1-2, with TRBD1 as a possible D gene (6 bases). From germline, CDR1 is LNHDA and CDR2 SQIVND (reference sequence). V was trimmed by 3 bases and J by 4 bases, leaving 9 bases between them. This CDR3 comprises 13 residues. The CDR3 DNA reads TGTGCCAGTAGTATCAGGGGTGGCTATGGCTACACCTTC. Amino acid sequence: CASSIRGGYGYTF.

This rearrangement joins TRBV9 to TRBJ2-7; D gene ambiguous. Germline CDR1 SGDLS, CDR2 YYNGEE. The CDR3 contains 14 residues. With 3 bases removed from V and 0 bases from J, the gap between germline ends came to 10 bases. Here the CDR3 DNA reads TGTGCCAGCAGCGCAACAGATAGCTCCTACGAGCAGTACTTC. Protein: CASSATDSSYEQYF.

There are a few counts of this clone. The chain carries TRBV7-3 and TRBJ1-1; 10 bases map to TRBD1. CDR1 SGHTA and CDR2 FQGTGA come from the germline V gene. There are 16 residues in the CDR3. V lost 5 bases to trimming and J lost 3 bases; unmatched junction nucleotides: 9. The CDR3 spells CASSPEGDRGDTEAFF. The CDR3 bases are TGTGCCAGCAGCCCTGAGGGGGACAGGGGAGACACTGAAGCTTTCTTT.

This chain joins TRBV4-2 and TRBJ2-7, with D possibly TRBD1 on 7 matching bases. The CDR3 covers 14 residues. Germline CDR1 reads LGHNA; CDR2 reads YNFKEQ. V shed 0 bases and J shed 7 bases, with 13 bases lying between them. Here the CDR3 reads CASSQEEGAREQYF. CDR3 in DNA: TGTGCCAGCAGCCAAGAGGAGGGGGCTCGTGAGCAGTACTTC.

The gene calls are TRBV7-6 and TRBJ2-7; D is possibly TRBD2 (5 bases). Germline CDR1 reads SGHVS; CDR2 reads FNYEAQ. With 5 bases removed from V and 6 bases from J, the gap between germline ends came to 8 bases. This CDR3 region has 11 residues. CDR3 loop: CASSRGGEQYF. The CDR3 DNA sequence: TGTGCCAGCAGCCGGGGTGGCGAGCAGTACTTC. Combining the CDR3 with reference TRBV7-6 and TRBJ2-7 gives the whole variable domain GAGVSQSPRYKVTKRGQDVALRCDPISGHVSLYWYRQALGQGPEFLTYFNYEAQQDKSGLPNDRFSAERPEGSISTLTIQRTEQRDSAMYRCASSRGGEQYFGPGTRLTVT.

The V and J genes are TRBV28 and TRBJ1-2; D perhaps matches TRBD1 (6 bases). Germline CDR1 and CDR2: MDHEN and SYDVKM. V lost 2 bases to trimming and J lost 4 bases, with 11 bases between them. The CDR3 runs to 14 residues. CDR3 region: CASSLGQPFYGYTF. CDR3 DNA: TGTGCCAGCAGTTTAGGACAGCCTTTCTATGGCTACACCTTC.

The chain employs TRBV3-1 (or the pseudogene TRBV3-2) and TRBJ1-4; D not resolved. This CDR3 is built from 12 residues. Trimming left V 4 bases short and J 8 bases short, with 8 bases between. Germline values: CDR1 LGHDT, CDR2 YNNKEL (reference sequence). CDR3 nucleotide sequence: TGTGCCAGCAGCCCCCGGTGGGAAAAACTGTTTTTT. This translates into CASSPRWEKLFF.

The chain combines TRBV30 with TRBJ1-2, with a possible D match to TRBD1 (6 bases). The CDR3 contains 12 residues. Germline V gene sequence: CDR1 GTSNPN, CDR2 SVGIG (reference sequence). V dropped 2 bases and J dropped 10 bases, with 14 bases sitting between them. CDR3 sequence (DNA): TGTGCCTGGAGTACAAGGACAGCCGACTACACCTTC. Translating gives CAWSTRTADYTF.